This T cell receptor beta chain came from a study of molecular identifiers for immune sequencing clone quantification. MiXCR, applied by TCRdb to the PCR reads, yields one record per CDR3 protein. The profile shows some 650,000 distinct CDR3 sequences, 20% of them singletons. The table lists this clonotype with many counts. Antigen specificity is unknown. As CD8+CD4-CCR7+CD45RA+ cells, naive CD8 T cells were sorted. Study-wide results and caveats: Investigators reportedly could detect spiked Jurkat TCR RNA from one cell among 1.1 million or so naive cells.

CDR1 and CDR2 from the germline V gene are SNHLY and FYNNEI. Trimming stripped 6 bases from V and 3 bases from J, with 11 bases between. The CDR3 spans 13 residues. Material for sequencing was naive CD8+ T cells from blood, with Jurkat cell RNA spiked in. Subset: FACS-sorted CD8+CD4-CCR7+CD45RA+ naive T cells. The clonotype was recovered from a human donor in good health. Some libraries in this study had Jurkat cell RNA spiked in. The rearrangement uses TRBV2 and TRBJ2-5, with D perhaps TRBD1 (5 bases). The CDR3, as DNA: TGTGCCAGCAGGGACACTGGGGAAGAGACCCAGTACTTC. Its protein is CASRDTGEETQYF.